The subject of this entry is one T cell receptor beta chain. Using immunoSEQ multiplex PCR, the repertoire was profiled, and TCRdb retains in-frame clones only, with some absent. Altogether 100,000 to 150,000 clones are present, approximately 91% being singletons, with the ten largest covering 0.9% to 1.2%. Germline CDR1 reads MNHEY; CDR2 reads SMNVEV (reference sequence). With V trimmed by 2 bases and J by 6 bases, 7 bases remained unmatched. This CDR3 is built from 15 residues. This sample was taken from a study of T cell responses to AZD1222 COVID-19 vaccine. The sample in question was peripheral blood, obtained 28 days after the second AZD1222 dose. This receptor was obtained from an adult who received the AZD1222 COVID-19 vaccine. The chain uses TRBV27 and TRBJ2-1; TRBD2 matches 7 bases. This CDR3 reads CASSLPSGARNEQFF. As DNA, the CDR3 is TGTGCCAGCAGTTTACCTAGCGGAGCTCGCAATGAGCAGTTCTTC.